This TCR beta chain was recorded in a study of shared clonotypes between healthy human individuals. A CD45RA+ naive subset and a CD45RA-negative memory subset were split from CD4+ cells. Study results and limitations: Enrolling few donors narrowed the genetic and exposure-history diversity that was represented.

Splitting of each subset's genomic DNA was done evenly across several immunoSEQ plates. The data were produced by immunoSEQ multiplex PCR, yet TCRdb's version contains in-frame clones alone and is incomplete. The sample contains a few million clones, roughly 92% of which appear only once. A remark on this clone: Its target is not known.

V gave up 6 bases and J gave up 3 bases; unmatched junction bases: 6. CDR3 length equals 14 residues. Germline V CDR1 and CDR2: MNHEY, SVGAGI. This receptor was obtained from a man aged 18 to 35 in good health. The rearrangement uses TRBV6-5 and TRBJ2-7, with 9 nucleotides matching TRBD1. The specimen was naive CD4+ T cells sorted from blood. Documented subset: CD45RA+ positively selected. CDR3 bases: TGTGCCAGCAGCCCCGGACAGGGGATCTACGAGCAGTACTTC. Amino acids: CASSPGQGIYEQYF.